Below, one T cell receptor beta chain is given with its context. The germline gives CDR1 SGHRS, CDR2 YFSETQ. V shed 3 bases and J 2 bases; nucleotides not matched to a gene: 4. The CDR3 is 15 residues long. The record originates from a study of blood T cell repertoires in COVID-19. Across the study: Samples taken during acute and convalescent COVID-19 were collected in the United States, Italy and Spain. The cDNA or gDNA used as material had been derived from T cells, B-cell-depleted T cells, or PBMCs.

Profiled with immunoSEQ multiplex PCR; TCRdb holds only in-frame clones, not every one. The table has some 97,000 clones, about 89% seen once; the top ten hold around 1%. Sequenced: peripheral blood. J is TRBJ2-2 and V is TRBV5-1; TRBD1 aligns across 7 bases. The clonotype was recovered from a man aged 60 to 75 with acute or convalescent COVID-19. This CDR3 is CASSSRQGNTGELFF. The CDR3 nucleotides read TGCGCCAGCAGCTCGCGACAGGGTAACACCGGGGAGCTGTTTTTT.